One sample yielded the 9 T cell receptor beta chains listed below, sequenced in a study of blood T cell repertoires in COVID-19. Assay used: immunoSEQ multiplex PCR; TCRdb lists only in-frame clones, some missing. This table has under 200,000 clones, roughly 84% appearing once. Sequencing was carried out using peripheral blood. The receptors shown here come from a woman aged 55-69 years with COVID-19, enrolled during active disease.

CDR3 DNA: TGTGCCAGCAGTGAATATGGACAGGGTAGAGGGAATGAGCAGTTCTTC. As protein: CASSEYGQGRGNEQFF. The rearrangement links TRBV25-1 to TRBJ2-1; 8 bases line up with TRBD1. The germline V gene encodes CDR1 MGHDK and CDR2 SYGVNS. The trim removed 0 bases at V and 7 bases at J, leaving 8 bases unmatched. This CDR3 is built from 16 residues.

The chain uses TRBV9 and TRBJ2-5, with 10 positions matching TRBD2. V trimming: 0 bases; J trimming: 2 bases; junction bases outside the gene matches: 4. The germline V gene encodes CDR1 SGDLS and CDR2 YYNGEE. The CDR3 spans 16 residues. CDR3 nucleotides: TGTGCCAGCAGCGTAGGTGCTAGCGGGAGTCAAGAGACCCAGTACTTC. This translates into CASSVGASGSQETQYF.

The V and J genes are TRBV7-9 and TRBJ2-7, with a tentative D call TRBD1 (5 bases). Trimming took 1 base from V and 3 from J, leaving 10 bases between them. The V gene's germline CDR1 is SEHNR and CDR2 FQNEAQ (reference sequence). This CDR3 has 14 amino acids. The CDR3 bases are TGTGCCAGCAGCTTAGGGGGCAGCCGCTACGAGCAGTACGTC. Amino acid sequence: CASSLGGSRYEQYV.

This chain uses TRBV7-8 with TRBJ1-2; possible D gene TRBD1, 5 bases. CDR1 is SGHVS, CDR2 FQNEAQ, per germline. V was clipped by 0 bases and J by 8 bases, with 25 bases between them. This CDR3 comprises 18 residues. CDR3 sequence: CASSLAGTGVAFIRGYTF. The CDR3 nucleotides read TGTGCCAGCAGCTTAGCTGGGACTGGCGTCGCATTCATTAGAGGCTACACCTTC.

This chain uses TRBV3-1 (or the pseudogene TRBV3-2) with TRBJ2-1, with D possibly being TRBD2 (6 bases). Germline values: CDR1 LGHDT, CDR2 YNNKEL (reference sequence). CDR3 length: 15 amino acids. The V gene lost 1 base and the J gene lost 5 bases, with 12 bases spanning the gap. The CDR3 DNA reads as TGTGCCAGCAGCCAAGTTCGTTGGAGGGACAATGAGCAGTTCTTC. Its protein product is CASSQVRWRDNEQFF.

The chain has TRBV14 and TRBJ2-3, with 8 bases matching TRBD1. This CDR3 spans 15 amino acids. The V segment lost 10 bases and the J segment 0 bases; nucleotides outside the gene matches: 9. Germline V gene data show CDR1 as SGHDN and CDR2 as FVKESK. The CDR3 DNA follows: TGTGCCAACTTTATGACAGGGGATAGCACAGATACGCAGTATTTT. This codes for CANFMTGDSTDTQYF. The full variable domain, its missing parts supplied by reference TRBV14 and TRBJ2-3, is EAGVTQFPSHSVIEKGQTVTLRCDPISGHDNLYWYRRVMGKEIKFLLHFVKESKQDESGMPNNRFLAERTGGTYSTLKVQPAELEDSGVYFCANFMTGDSTDTQYFGPGTRLTVL.

J is TRBJ1-3 and V is TRBV5-6, with 7 bases lining up with TRBD1. V was clipped by 1 base and J by 4 bases; unmatched bases: 8. Germline V lookup: CDR1 SGHDT, CDR2 YYEEEE. The CDR3 is 16 residues long. The CDR3 here is CASSLKPTGHGNTIYF. The CDR3 DNA follows: TGTGCCAGCAGCTTGAAACCGACAGGGCACGGAAACACCATATATTTT.

This clone was seen a single time. V usage is TRBV19 and J usage is TRBJ1-4; 8 bases line up with TRBD1. The V and J ends lost 2 bases and 8 bases, in that order; junction bases with no gene match: 13. The CDR3 is 17 residues long. CDR1 is LNHDA and CDR2 is SQIVND in the germline V gene (reference sequence). DNA of the CDR3: TGTGCCAGTAGTATAACTGGGACAGGAAGGCTGAAAGAAAAACTGTTTTTT. Translating gives CASSITGTGRLKEKLFF. The complete variable domain, with remaining parts taken from reference TRBV19 and TRBJ1-4, reads DGGITQSPKYLFRKEGQNVTLSCEQNLNHDAMYWYRQDPGQGLRLIYYSQIVNDFQKGDIAEGYSVSREKKESFPLTVTSAQKNPTAFYLCASSITGTGRLKEKLFFGSGTQLSVL.

The chain has TRBV7-6 and TRBJ2-1; D perhaps matches TRBD2 (5 bases). V was clipped by 5 bases and J by 3 bases, with 11 bases between them. The CDR3 runs to 14 residues. CDR1 SGHVS and CDR2 FNYEAQ come from the germline V gene. CDR3 sequence (DNA): TGTGCCAGCAGCCCCACTAGAAACTACAATGAGCAGTTCTTC. Translated: CASSPTRNYNEQFF.